The present entry profiles one TCR beta chain with its context. As yet, its antigen is unknown. The PCR employed 60 Vbeta primers together with 13 Jbeta primers. Sequenced by immunoSEQ multiplex PCR; TCRdb stores in-frame clones only, minus some. Of under 200,000 clones listed, around 78% were seen once; the top ten hold 14%. The data were obtained in a study of cytomegalovirus exposure and HLA in healthy donors. General study points: The majority of CMV-associated TCR beta chains were reported as apparently HLA-restricted in a later analysis.

Trimming shortened V by 5 bases and J by 10 bases, and 9 bases separated the two germline ends. This CDR3 is 11 amino acids long. Germline lookup yields CDR1 DFQATT and CDR2 SNEGSKA (reference sequence). The sequence was collected from a woman aged 25 to 39 in good health and CMV-seropositive. The specimen sequenced was PBMCs. The genes are TRBV20-1 and TRBJ1-6, with D possibly being TRBD1 (5 bases). Here the CDR3 reads CSAVGGSPLHF. The CDR3 nucleotides read TGCAGTGCTGTGGGGGGGTCACCCCTCCACTTT.